These 2 T cell receptor beta chains were sequenced from one sample in a study of T cells after yellow fever vaccination. TCRdb recomputed calls from the 5' RACE reads with MiXCR, one row per CDR3 protein. The sample yields about 120,000 distinct CDR3 sequences, roughly 10% seen once. The sample was CD8+ T cells sorted from PBMCs, taken on the day of the yellow fever booster vaccination. The source is a young man who received the YFV17D yellow fever vaccine.

V gene TRBV5-6 combines with J gene TRBJ1-2; TRBD1 agrees at 9 bases. J was trimmed by 4 bases and V by 4 bases; bases with no gene match: 8. Germline V gene sequence: CDR1 SGHDT, CDR2 YYEEEE. The CDR3 totals 15 residues. The CDR3 protein is CASSPRDRVFYGYTF. The CDR3 region has the DNA TGTGCCAGCAGCCCGCGGGACAGGGTTTTCTATGGCTACACCTTC.

This clonotype has more than one count but fewer than ten. The chain has TRBV6-2 or TRBV6-3 and TRBJ2-1; 10 bases are shared with TRBD2. The CDR3 consists of 15 residues. After removal of 5 bases from V and 5 bases from J, the junction contained 6 bases not matched to a gene. The germline CDR1 and CDR2 sequences are MNHEY and SVGEGT. CDR3 nucleotides: TGTGCCAGCAGTCCTCTAGCGGGAGAAAACAATGAGCAGTTCTTC. It encodes CASSPLAGENNEQFF.